This TCR beta chain was obtained from a study of T cells in Graves' hyperthyroidism and ophthalmopathy. Study information: Prior to any treatment, at the point of initial diagnosis, peripheral blood was collected. Study-wide results and limits: Most clonotypes that expanded in the thyroid above 0.001 also showed up in blood.

The investigators amplified TCR beta CDR3 regions from RNA transcripts. When the TCR CDR3 underwent first-round RT-PCR, the HTBI primer set was used. MiXCR was run by TCRdb on the multiplex PCR reads, yielding one entry per CDR3 protein. The sample has over 650,000 distinct CDR3 sequences; 16% are singletons. The CDR3 is 13 residues long. Trimming cost V 2 bases and J 9 bases, with 14 bases left between them. Per germline, CDR1 DFQATT and CDR2 SNEGSKA (reference sequence). This clonotype was counted at least ten times. The antigen is undetermined. With a duration under 2 months, the hyperthyroidism was newly diagnosed in patients aged 18 to 65. PBMCs were obtained from approximately 9.2 ml fresh peripheral blood.

The chain is built from TRBV20-1 and TRBJ2-1; D gene uncertain. This clonotype was obtained from a young man with Graves' hyperthyroidism. Sequenced sample: blood. The CDR3 region is CSARSPRVAEQFF. CDR3 nucleotide sequence: TGCAGTGCTAGATCTCCTCGAGTCGCTGAGCAGTTCTTC.